This T cell receptor (beta chain) was documented in a study of T cell responses to AZD1222 COVID-19 vaccine. Assay used: immunoSEQ multiplex PCR; TCRdb lists only in-frame clones, some missing. The sample lists 150,000 to 200,000 clones, roughly 90% occurring once. The CDR3 spans 14 residues. V dropped 2 bases and J dropped 6 bases, with 12 bases sitting between them. Germline V gene lookup returns CDR1 SGHVS and CDR2 FNYEAQ. This clone was detected once. The TCR comes from an adult who received the AZD1222 COVID-19 vaccine. The specimen comprised peripheral blood, sampled 28 days after the second AZD1222 dose. The rearrangement uses TRBV7-6 and TRBJ2-3; D call uncertain. In nucleotides, the CDR3 is TGTGCCAGCAGCTTATCAGTTGCCGGGGATACGCAGTATTTT. It codes for CASSLSVAGDTQYF.